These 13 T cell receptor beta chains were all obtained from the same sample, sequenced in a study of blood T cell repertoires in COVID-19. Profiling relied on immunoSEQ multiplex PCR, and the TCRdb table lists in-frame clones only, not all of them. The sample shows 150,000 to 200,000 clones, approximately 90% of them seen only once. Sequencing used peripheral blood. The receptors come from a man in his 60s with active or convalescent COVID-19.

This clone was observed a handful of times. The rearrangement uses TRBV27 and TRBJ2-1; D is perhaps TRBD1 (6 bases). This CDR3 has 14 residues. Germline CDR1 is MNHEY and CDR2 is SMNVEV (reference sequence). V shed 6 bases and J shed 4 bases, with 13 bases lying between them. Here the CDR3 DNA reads TGTGCCAGCAGACCTACAGGGCTATACAATGAGCAGTTCTTC. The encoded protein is CASRPTGLYNEQFF.

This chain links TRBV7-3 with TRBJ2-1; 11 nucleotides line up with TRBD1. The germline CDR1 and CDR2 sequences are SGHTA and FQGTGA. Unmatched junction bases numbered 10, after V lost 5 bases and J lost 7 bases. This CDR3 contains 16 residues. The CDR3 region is CASSHYGTGGNNEQFF. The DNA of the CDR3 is TGTGCCAGCAGCCATTACGGGACAGGGGGGAATAATGAGCAGTTCTTC.

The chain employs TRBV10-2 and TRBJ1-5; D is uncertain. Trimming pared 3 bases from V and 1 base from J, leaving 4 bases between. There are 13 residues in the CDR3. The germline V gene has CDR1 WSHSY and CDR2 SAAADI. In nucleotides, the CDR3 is TGCGCCAGCAGTGAACACAGCAATCAGCCCCAGCATTTT. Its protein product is CASSEHSNQPQHF.

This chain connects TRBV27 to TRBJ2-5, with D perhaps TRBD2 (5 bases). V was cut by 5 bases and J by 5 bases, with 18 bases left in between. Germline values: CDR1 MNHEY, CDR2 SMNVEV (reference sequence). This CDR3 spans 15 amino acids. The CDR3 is CASSPPGSFGETQYF. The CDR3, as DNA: TGTGCCAGCAGTCCCCCGGGGAGCTTTGGGGAGACCCAGTACTTC.

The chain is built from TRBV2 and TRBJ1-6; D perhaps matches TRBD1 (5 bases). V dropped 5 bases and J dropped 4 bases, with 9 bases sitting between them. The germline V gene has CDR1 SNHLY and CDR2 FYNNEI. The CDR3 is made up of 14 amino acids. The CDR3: CASSSTAYNSPLHF. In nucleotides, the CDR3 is TGTGCCAGCAGTTCGACAGCATATAATTCACCCCTCCACTTT.

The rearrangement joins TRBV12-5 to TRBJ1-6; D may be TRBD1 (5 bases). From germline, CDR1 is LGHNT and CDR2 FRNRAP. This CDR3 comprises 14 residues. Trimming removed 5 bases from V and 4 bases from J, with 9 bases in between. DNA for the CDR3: TGTGCTAGTGGTCCCGGGGGTTATAATTCACCCCTCCACTTT. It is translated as CASGPGGYNSPLHF.

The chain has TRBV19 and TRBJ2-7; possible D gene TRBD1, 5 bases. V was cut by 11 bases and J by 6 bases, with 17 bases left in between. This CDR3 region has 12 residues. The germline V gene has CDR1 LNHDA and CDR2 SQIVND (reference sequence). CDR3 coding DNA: TGTGCCCAGGCCAGGGTATCAGGCGAGCAGTACTTC. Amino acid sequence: CAQARVSGEQYF.

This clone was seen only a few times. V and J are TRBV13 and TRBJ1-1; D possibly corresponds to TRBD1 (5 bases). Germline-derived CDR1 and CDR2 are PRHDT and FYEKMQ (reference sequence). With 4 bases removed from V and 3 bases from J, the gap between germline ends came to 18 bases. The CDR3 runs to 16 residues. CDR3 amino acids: CASSSPPWEGDTEAFF. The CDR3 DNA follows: TGTGCCAGCAGCTCCCCCCCATGGGAAGGGGACACTGAAGCTTTCTTT.

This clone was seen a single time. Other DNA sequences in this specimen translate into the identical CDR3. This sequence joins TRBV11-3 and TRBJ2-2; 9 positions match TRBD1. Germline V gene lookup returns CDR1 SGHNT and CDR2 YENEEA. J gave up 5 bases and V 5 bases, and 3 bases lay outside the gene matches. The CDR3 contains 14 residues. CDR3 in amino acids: CASSPDRGTGELFF. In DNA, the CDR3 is TGTGCCAGCAGCCCTGACAGGGGGACCGGGGAGCTGTTTTTT.

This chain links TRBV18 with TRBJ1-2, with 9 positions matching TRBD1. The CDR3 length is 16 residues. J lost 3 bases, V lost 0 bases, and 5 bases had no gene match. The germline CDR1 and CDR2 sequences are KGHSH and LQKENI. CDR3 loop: CASSPPGQGKYYGYTF. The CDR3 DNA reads TGTGCCAGCTCACCACCGGGACAGGGCAAATACTATGGCTACACCTTC.

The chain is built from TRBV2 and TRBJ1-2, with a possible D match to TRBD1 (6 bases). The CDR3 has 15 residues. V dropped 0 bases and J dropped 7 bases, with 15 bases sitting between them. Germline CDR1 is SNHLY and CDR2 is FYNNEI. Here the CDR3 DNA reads TGTGCCAGCAGTGAAGCGCTTCCAGGGGCGCGTGGCTACACCTTC. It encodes CASSEALPGARGYTF.

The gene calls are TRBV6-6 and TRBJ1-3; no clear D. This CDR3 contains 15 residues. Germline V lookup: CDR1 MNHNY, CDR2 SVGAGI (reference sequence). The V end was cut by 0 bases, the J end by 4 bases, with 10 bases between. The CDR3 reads CASSYSPTGGNTIYF. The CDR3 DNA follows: TGTGCCAGCAGTTACTCCCCGACTGGGGGAAACACCATATATTTT.

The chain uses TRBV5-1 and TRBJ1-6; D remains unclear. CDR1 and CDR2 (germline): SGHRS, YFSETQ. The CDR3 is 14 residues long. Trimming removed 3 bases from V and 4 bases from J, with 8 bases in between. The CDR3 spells CASSSAAYNSPLHF. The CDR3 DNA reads TGCGCCAGCAGCTCAGCGGCTTATAATTCACCCCTCCACTTT.